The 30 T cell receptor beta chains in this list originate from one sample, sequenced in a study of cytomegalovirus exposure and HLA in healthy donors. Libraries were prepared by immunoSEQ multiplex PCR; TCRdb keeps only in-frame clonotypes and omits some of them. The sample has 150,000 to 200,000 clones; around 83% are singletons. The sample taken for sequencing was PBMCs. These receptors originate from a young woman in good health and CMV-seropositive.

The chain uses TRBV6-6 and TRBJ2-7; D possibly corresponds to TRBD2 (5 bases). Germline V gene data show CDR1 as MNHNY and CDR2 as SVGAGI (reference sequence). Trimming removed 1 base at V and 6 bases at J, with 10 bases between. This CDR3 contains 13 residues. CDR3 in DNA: TGTGCCAGCAGTTACTACGGTCGGGGCGAGCAGTACTTC. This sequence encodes CASSYYGRGEQYF.

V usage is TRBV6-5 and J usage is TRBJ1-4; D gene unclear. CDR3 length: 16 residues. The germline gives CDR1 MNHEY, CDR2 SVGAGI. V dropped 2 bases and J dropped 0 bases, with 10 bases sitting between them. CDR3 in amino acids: CASSYAPPATNEKLFF. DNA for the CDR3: TGTGCCAGCAGTTACGCGCCGCCTGCAACTAATGAAAAACTGTTTTTT.

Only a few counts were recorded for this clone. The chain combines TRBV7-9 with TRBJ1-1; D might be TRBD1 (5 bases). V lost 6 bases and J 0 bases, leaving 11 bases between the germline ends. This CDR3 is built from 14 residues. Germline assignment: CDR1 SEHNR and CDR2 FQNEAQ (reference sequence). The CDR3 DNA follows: TGTGCCAGCAGAATCCAGGGTATGAACACTGAAGCTTTCTTT. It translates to CASRIQGMNTEAFF.

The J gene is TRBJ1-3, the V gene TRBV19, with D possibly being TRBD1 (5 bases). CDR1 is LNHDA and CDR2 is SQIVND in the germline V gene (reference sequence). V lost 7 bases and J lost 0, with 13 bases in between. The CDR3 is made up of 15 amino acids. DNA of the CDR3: TGTGCCAGTATTAAGGACATAAACTCTGGAAACACCATATATTTT. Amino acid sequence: CASIKDINSGNTIYF. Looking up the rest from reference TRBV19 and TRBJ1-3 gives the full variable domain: DGGITQSPKYLFRKEGQNVTLSCEQNLNHDAMYWYRQDPGQGLRLIYYSQIVNDFQKGDIAEGYSVSREKKESFPLTVTSAQKNPTAFYLCASIKDINSGNTIYFGEGSWLTVV.

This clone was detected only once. The CDR3 protein is CASRGTASGANVLTF. The CDR3 nucleotides are TGTGCCAGCAGAGGGACAGCCTCTGGGGCCAACGTCCTGACTTTC. The J gene is TRBJ2-6, the V gene TRBV2, with TRBD1 matching over 7 bases. V lost 6 bases to trimming and J lost 0 bases; unmatched junction nucleotides: 2. Germline values: CDR1 SNHLY, CDR2 FYNNEI. CDR3 length: 15 amino acids.

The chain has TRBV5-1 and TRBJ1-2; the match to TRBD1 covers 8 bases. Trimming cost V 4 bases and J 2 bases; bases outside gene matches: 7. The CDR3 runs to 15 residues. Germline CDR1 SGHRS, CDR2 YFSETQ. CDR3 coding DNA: TGCGCCAGCAGCCCGTCAGACAGGGGAAACTATGGCTACACCTTC. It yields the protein CASSPSDRGNYGYTF.

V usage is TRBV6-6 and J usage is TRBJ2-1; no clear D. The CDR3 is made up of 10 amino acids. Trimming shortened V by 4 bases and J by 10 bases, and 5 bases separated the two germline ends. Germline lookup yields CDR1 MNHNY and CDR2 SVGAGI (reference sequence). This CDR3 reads CASSSQEQFF. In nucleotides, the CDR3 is TGTGCCAGCAGTTCACAGGAGCAGTTCTTC.

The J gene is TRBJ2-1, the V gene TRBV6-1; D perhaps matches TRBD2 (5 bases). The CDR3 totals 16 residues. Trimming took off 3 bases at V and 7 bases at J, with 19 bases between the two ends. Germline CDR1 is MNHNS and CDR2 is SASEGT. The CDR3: CASSDVSVQSGNEQFF. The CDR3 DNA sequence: TGTGCCAGCAGTGATGTCTCAGTTCAGTCGGGAAATGAGCAGTTCTTC.

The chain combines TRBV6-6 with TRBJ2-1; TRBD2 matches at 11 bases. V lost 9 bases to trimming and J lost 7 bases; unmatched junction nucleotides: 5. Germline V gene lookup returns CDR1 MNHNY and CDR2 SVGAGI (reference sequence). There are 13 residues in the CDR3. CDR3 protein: CASMGLAVNEQFF. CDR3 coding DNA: TGTGCCAGTATGGGACTAGCGGTTAATGAGCAGTTCTTC.

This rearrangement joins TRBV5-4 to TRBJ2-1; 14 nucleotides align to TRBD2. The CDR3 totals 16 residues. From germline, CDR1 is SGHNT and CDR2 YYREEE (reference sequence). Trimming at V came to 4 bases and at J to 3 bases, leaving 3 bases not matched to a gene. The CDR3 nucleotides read TGTGCCAGCAGCAACGGGACTAGCGGGGGCTACAATGAGCAGTTCTTC. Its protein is CASSNGTSGGYNEQFF.

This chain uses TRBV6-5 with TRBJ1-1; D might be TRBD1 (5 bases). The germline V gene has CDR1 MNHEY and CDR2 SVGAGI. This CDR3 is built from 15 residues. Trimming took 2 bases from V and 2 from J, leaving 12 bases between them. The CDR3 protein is CASSYRGGVNTEAFF. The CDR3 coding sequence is TGTGCCAGCAGTTACCGGGGAGGGGTAAACACTGAAGCTTTCTTT.

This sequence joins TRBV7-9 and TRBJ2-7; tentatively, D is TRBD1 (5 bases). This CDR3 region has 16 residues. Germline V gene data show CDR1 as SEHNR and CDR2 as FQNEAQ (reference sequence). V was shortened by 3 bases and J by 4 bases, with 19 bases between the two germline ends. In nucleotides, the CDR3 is TGTGCCAGCAGCTTCTCGGACATCCGCGCGTCGTACGAGCAGTACTTC. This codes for CASSFSDIRASYEQYF.

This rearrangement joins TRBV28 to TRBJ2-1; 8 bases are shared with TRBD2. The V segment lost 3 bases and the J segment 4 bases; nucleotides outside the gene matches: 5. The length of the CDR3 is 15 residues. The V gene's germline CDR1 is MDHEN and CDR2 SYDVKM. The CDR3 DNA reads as TGTGCCAGCAGTTTCAGCGGGAGTCGGTACAATGAGCAGTTCTTC. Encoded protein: CASSFSGSRYNEQFF.

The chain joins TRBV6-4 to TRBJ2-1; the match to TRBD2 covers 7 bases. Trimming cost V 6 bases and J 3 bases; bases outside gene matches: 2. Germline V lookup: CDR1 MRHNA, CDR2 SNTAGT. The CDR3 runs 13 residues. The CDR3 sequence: CASSAGDYNEQFF. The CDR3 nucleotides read TGTGCCAGCAGCGCGGGAGACTACAATGAGCAGTTCTTC.

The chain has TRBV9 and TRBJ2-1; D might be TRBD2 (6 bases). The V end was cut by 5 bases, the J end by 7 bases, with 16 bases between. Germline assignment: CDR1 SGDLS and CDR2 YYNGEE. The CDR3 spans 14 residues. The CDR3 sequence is CASSGTLAANEQFF. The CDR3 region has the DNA TGTGCCAGCAGTGGGACGTTAGCGGCAAATGAGCAGTTCTTC.

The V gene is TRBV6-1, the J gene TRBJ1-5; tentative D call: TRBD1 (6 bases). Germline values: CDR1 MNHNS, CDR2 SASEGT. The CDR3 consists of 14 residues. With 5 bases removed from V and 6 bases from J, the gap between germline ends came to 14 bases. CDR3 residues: CASSKTGLGQPQHF. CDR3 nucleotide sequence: TGTGCCAGCAGTAAAACAGGGCTGGGTCAGCCCCAGCATTTT.

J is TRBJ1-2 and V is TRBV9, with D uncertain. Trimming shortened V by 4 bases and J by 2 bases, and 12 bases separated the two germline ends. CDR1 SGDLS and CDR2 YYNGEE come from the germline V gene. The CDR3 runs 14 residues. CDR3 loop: CASSPQILNYGYTF. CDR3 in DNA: TGTGCCAGCAGCCCCCAGATCTTAAACTATGGCTACACCTTC.

The CDR3 bases are TGTGCCAGTTTGGCAGGGACAGCTGGGAACACTGAAGCTTTCTTT. This codes for CASLAGTAGNTEAFF. The V call is TRBV19, the J call TRBJ1-1, with 7 bases matching TRBD1. Germline assignment: CDR1 LNHDA and CDR2 SQIVND (reference sequence). The V segment lost 8 bases and the J segment 1 base; nucleotides outside the gene matches: 10. This CDR3 has 15 residues.

The CDR3, as DNA: TGTGCCAGCAGTCACAGGGAGTGGAACACTGAAGCTTTCTTT. It codes for CASSHREWNTEAFF. V and J are TRBV6-5 and TRBJ1-1; D perhaps matches TRBD1 (6 bases). V lost 5 bases, J lost 1 base, and 11 bases lay in between. The CDR3 spans 14 residues. Germline-derived CDR1 and CDR2 are MNHEY and SVGAGI.

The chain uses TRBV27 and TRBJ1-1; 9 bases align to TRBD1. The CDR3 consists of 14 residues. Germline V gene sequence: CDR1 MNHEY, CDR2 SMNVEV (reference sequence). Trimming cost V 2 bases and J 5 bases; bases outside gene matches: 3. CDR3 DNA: TGTGCCAGCAGTTTAGGGGGGACAGGGACTGAAGCTTTCTTT. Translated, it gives CASSLGGTGTEAFF.

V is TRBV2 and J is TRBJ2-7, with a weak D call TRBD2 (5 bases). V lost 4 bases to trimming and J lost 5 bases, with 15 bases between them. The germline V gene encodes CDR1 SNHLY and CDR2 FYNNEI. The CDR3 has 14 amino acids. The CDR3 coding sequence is TGTGCCAGCAGTGGGACTCTCCTTAGGAACGAGCAGTACTTC. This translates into CASSGTLLRNEQYF. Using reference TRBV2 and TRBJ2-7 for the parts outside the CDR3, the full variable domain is EPEVTQTPSHQVTQMGQEVILRCVPISNHLYFYWYRQILGQKVEFLVSFYNNEISEKSEIFDDQFSVERPDGSNFTLKIRSTKLEDSAMYFCASSGTLLRNEQYFGPGTRLTVT.

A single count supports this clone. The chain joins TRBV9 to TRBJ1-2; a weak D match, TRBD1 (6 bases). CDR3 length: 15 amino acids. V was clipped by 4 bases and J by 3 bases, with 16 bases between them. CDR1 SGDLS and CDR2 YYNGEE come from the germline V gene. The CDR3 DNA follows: TGTGCCAGCAGCACCTCAACAGGGTTAGACTATGGCTACACCTTC. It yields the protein CASSTSTGLDYGYTF.

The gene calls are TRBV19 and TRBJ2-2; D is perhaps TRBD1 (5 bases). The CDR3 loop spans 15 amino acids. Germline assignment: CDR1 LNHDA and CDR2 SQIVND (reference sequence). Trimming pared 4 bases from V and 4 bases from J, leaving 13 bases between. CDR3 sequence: CASSTRARSTGELFF. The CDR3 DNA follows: TGTGCCAGTAGTACCAGGGCTAGAAGCACCGGGGAGCTGTTTTTT.

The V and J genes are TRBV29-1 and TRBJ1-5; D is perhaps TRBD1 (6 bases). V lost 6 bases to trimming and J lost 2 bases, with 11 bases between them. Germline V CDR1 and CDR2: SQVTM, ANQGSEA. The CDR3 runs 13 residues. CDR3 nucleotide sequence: TGCAGCGTCCTGACAGGTCGCAATCAGCCCCAGCATTTT. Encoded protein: CSVLTGRNQPQHF.

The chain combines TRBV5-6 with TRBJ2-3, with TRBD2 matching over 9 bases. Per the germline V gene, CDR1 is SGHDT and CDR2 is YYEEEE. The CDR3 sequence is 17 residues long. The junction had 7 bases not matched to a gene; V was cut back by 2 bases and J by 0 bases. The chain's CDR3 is CASSFKGGTSSTDTQYF. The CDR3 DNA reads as TGTGCCAGCAGCTTTAAAGGAGGGACTAGCAGCACAGATACGCAGTATTTT.

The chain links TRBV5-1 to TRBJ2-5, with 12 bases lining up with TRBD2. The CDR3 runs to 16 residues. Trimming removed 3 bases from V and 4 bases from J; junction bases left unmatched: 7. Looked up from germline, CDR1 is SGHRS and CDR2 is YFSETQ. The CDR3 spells CASSSRLAGVVETQYF. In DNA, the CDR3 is TGCGCCAGCAGCTCTAGACTAGCGGGAGTTGTAGAGACCCAGTACTTC.

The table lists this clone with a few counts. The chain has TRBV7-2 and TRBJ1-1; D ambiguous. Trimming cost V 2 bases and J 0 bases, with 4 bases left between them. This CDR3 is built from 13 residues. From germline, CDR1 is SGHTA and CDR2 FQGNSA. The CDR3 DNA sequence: TGTGCCAGCAGCTTAATAGTGAACACTGAAGCTTTCTTT. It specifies CASSLIVNTEAFF. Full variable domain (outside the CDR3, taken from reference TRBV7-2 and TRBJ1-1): GAGVSQSPSNKVTEKGKDVELRCDPISGHTALYWYRQSLGQGLEFLIYFQGNSAPDKSGLPSDRFSAERTGGSVSTLTIQRTQQEDSAVYLCASSLIVNTEAFFGQGTRLTVV.

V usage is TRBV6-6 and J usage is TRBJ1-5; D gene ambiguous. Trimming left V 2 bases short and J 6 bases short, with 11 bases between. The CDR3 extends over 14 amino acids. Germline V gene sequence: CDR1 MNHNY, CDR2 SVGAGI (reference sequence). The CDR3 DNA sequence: TGTGCCAGCAGTTACACGGGGTTTGGTCAGCCCCAGCATTTT. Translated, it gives CASSYTGFGQPQHF.

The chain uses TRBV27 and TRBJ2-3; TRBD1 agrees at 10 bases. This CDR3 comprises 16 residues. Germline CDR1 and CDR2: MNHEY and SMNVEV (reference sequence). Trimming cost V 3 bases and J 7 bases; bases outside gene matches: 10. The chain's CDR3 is CASSFGRDRGAHTQYF. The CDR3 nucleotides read TGTGCCAGCAGTTTCGGCCGGGACAGGGGAGCGCATACGCAGTATTTT.

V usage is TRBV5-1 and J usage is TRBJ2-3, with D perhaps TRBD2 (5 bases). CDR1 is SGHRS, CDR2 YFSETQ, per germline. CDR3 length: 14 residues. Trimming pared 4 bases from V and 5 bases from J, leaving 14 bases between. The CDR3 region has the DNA TGCGCCAGCAGCGCAGCGGAGCTGGGAGATACGCAGTATTTT. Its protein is CASSAAELGDTQYF. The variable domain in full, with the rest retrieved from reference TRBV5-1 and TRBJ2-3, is KAGVTQTPRYLIKTRGQQVTLSCSPISGHRSVSWYQQTPGQGLQFLFEYFSETQRNKGNFPGRFSGRQFSNSRSEMNVSTLELGDSALYLCASSAAELGDTQYFGPGTRLTVL.